This is a list of T cell receptor beta chains from one sample in a study of T cells in Graves' hyperthyroidism and ophthalmopathy. MiXCR, run by TCRdb on the multiplex PCR reads, gives a single entry per CDR3 protein. Counted here are fewer than 650,000 distinct CDR3 sequences, about 46% occurring once; the ten biggest clones make up about two fifths. Material for sequencing was peripheral blood or thyroid tissue (not recorded which). All receptors come from an adult woman with Graves' disease, either hyperthyroidism or ophthalmopathy (not recorded which). CDR3s include the opening cysteine and the closing phenylalanine or tryptophan. D genes are given only for firm matches. For some rows the clone size is stated as once, few or many, or as a class when expanded; others skip it.

abundance	d_gene	v_gene	j_gene	CDR3aa	CDR3nt
-	TRBD1	TRBV29-1	TRBJ2-7	CSVGTGQGHEQYF	TGCAGCGTTGGTACTGGACAGGGCCACGAGCAGTACTTC
-	-	TRBV7-2	TRBJ2-5	CASSSKGETQYF	TGTGCCAGCAGCTCTAAGGGAGAGACCCAGTACTTC
-	TRBD2	TRBV12-3/TRBV12-4	TRBJ2-2	CASSDGAGVRTGELFF	TGTGCCAGCAGCGACGGAGCGGGAGTGAGGACCGGGGAGCTGTTTTTT
few	-	TRBV7-9	TRBJ1-1	CASTLGLEAFF	TGTGCCAGCACCCTTGGGCTTGAAGCTTTCTTT
once	-	TRBV15	TRBJ1-5	CATSHRDSDQPQHF	TGTGCCACCAGCCACAGGGATAGCGATCAGCCCCAGCATTTT
many	-	TRBV20-1	TRBJ1-1	CSARTLNTEAFF	TGCAGTGCCAGGACGCTGAACACTGAAGCTTTCTTT
-	-	TRBV10-3	TRBJ2-7	CASSFTNDISYEQYF	TGTGCCAGCAGTTTCACCAACGACATTTCCTACGAGCAGTACTTC
many	-	TRBV12-3/TRBV12-4	TRBJ2-2	CASSSWGGELFF	TGTGCCAGCAGTTCTTGGGGCGGGGAGCTGTTTTTT
many	-	TRBV29-1	TRBJ1-1	CSVSRPENTEAFF	TGCAGCGTCTCCCGTCCCGAGAACACTGAAGCTTTCTTT
few	TRBD1	TRBV10-3	TRBJ1-6	CAIRGGQGQNSPLHF	TGTGCCATCAGGGGAGGACAGGGTCAGAATTCACCCCTCCACTTT
-	TRBD1	TRBV5-1	TRBJ1-2	CASGTGQTYGYTF	TGCGCCAGCGGGACGGGACAGACCTATGGCTACACCTTC
-	-	TRBV29-1	TRBJ1-1	CSLAGQWLTEAFF	TGCAGCTTGGCCGGACAGTGGCTCACTGAAGCTTTCTTT
-	TRBD1	TRBV5-1	TRBJ2-7	CASSFTTGAGEEQYF	TGCGCCAGCAGTTTCACGACAGGGGCCGGGGAAGAGCAGTACTTC
-	-	TRBV11-1	TRBJ2-2	CASSLMRGNTGELFF	TGTGCCAGCAGCTTAATGCGAGGGAACACCGGGGAGCTGTTTTTT
few	-	TRBV2	TRBJ2-5	CASSSERQETQYF	TGTGCCAGCAGTAGCGAGCGGCAAGAGACCCAGTACTTC
-	TRBD1	TRBV9	TRBJ1-6	CASSVWGQGAGSPLHF	TGTGCCAGCAGCGTATGGGGACAGGGGGCCGGCTCACCCCTCCACTTT
-	-	TRBV24-1	TRBJ1-4	CATSDSPNEKLFF	TGTGCCACCAGTGATTCCCCGAACGAAAAACTGTTTTTT
-	TRBD1	TRBV29-1	TRBJ2-7	CSDPGQGYEQYF	TGCAGCGATCCGGGACAGGGGTACGAGCAGTACTTC
-	TRBD2	TRBV2	TRBJ2-2	CASSDLAGQTGELSW	TGTGCCAGCAGTGACCTAGCGGGACAGACCGGGGAGCTGTCTTGG
-	-	TRBV7-6	TRBJ1-5	CASSEGVAQPQHF	TGTGCCAGCAGTGAGGGGGTAGCACAGCCCCAGCATTTT
-	TRBD2	TRBV7-9	TRBJ2-7	CASSFTGGVREQYF	TGTGCCAGCAGTTTTACGGGAGGGGTTAGGGAGCAGTACTTC
-	TRBD2	TRBV20-1	TRBJ2-7	CSASLRTSFGEQYF	TGCAGTGCTAGCCTCAGGACTAGCTTCGGCGAGCAGTACTTC
-	-	TRBV7-2	TRBJ2-5	CASSLGVEGTQYF	TGTGCCAGCAGCCTAGGGGTTGAGGGGACCCAGTACTTC
-	-	TRBV14	TRBJ2-7	CASSQRWVSEQYF	TGTGCCAGCAGCCAAAGGTGGGTCTCCGAGCAGTACTTC
-	-	TRBV10-2	TRBJ1-1	CASSGAENTEAFF	TGCGCCAGCAGTGGTGCAGAAAACACTGAAGCTTTCTTT
-	-	TRBV2	TRBJ2-5	CASTPSGTQTQYF	TGTGCCAGCACTCCATCCGGGACCCAGACCCAGTACTTC
-	-	TRBV7-2	TRBJ2-7	CASSLVDGPHYEQYF	TGTGCCAGCAGCTTAGTTGACGGACCACACTACGAGCAGTACTTC
once	-	TRBV20-1	TRBJ2-7	CSARDDDRTYEQYF	TGCAGTGCTAGAGACGATGACAGGACCTACGAGCAGTACTTC
few	-	TRBV15	TRBJ1-5	CATSGRGVKNQPQHF	TGTGCCACCAGCGGGCGGGGGGTCAAAAATCAGCCCCAGCATTTT
-	-	TRBV12-3/TRBV12-4	TRBJ1-1	CASSLTGSAGETEAFF	TGTGCCAGCAGCTTAACTGGCAGCGCGGGTGAGACTGAAGCTTTCTTT
-	-	TRBV29-1	TRBJ1-1	CSVVRDLNTEAFF	TGCAGCGTTGTCCGGGACCTAAACACTGAAGCTTTCTTT
-	TRBD1	TRBV7-2	TRBJ1-4	CASSFGTGEKLFF	TGTGCCAGCAGCTTCGGGACAGGTGAAAAACTGTTTTTT
many	TRBD2	TRBV20-1	TRBJ2-5	CSAWTSGSSGTQYF	TGCAGTGCTTGGACTAGCGGGAGCTCGGGGACCCAGTACTTC
-	-	TRBV2	TRBJ2-7	CASEGLQGRSYEQYF	TGTGCCAGCGAGGGACTTCAGGGCCGATCCTACGAGCAGTACTTC
few	-	TRBV20-1	TRBJ1-1	CSASGGGGLNTEAFF	TGCAGTGCTAGCGGGGGTGGGGGGTTGAACACTGAAGCTTTCTTT
-	TRBD1	TRBV11-1	TRBJ1-5	CASSLATGGTEQPQHF	TGTGCCAGCAGCCTAGCGACAGGGGGCACTGAGCAGCCCCAGCATTTT
-	-	TRBV10-3	TRBJ2-7	CAISRTANSYEQYF	TGTGCCATCAGCAGGACAGCTAACTCCTACGAGCAGTACTTC
-	-	TRBV24-1	TRBJ1-5	CATGGPAGDQPQHF	TGTGCCACCGGGGGCCCTGCGGGCGATCAGCCCCAGCATTTT
few	TRBD2	TRBV7-2	TRBJ2-5	CASSWPTSGHPEYF	TGTGCCAGCAGCTGGCCGACTAGCGGGCACCCGGAGTACTTC
-	-	TRBV29-1	TRBJ1-2	CSVGGQLLDGYTF	TGCAGCGTTGGTGGACAGCTACTTGATGGCTACACCTTC
many	-	TRBV24-1	TRBJ2-2	CATSDPGTVTNTGELFF	TGTGCCACCAGTGATCCCGGGACGGTGACGAACACCGGGGAGCTGTTTTTT
-	-	TRBV7-9	TRBJ2-7	CASSPTTARLYEQYF	TGTGCCAGCAGCCCTACGACTGCGCGATTGTACGAGCAGTACTTC
many	TRBD2	TRBV5-6	TRBJ2-7	CASSWRTRNEQYF	TGTGCCAGCAGCTGGCGGACTAGAAACGAGCAGTACTTC
-	TRBD1	TRBV12-3/TRBV12-4	TRBJ1-3	CASSTGALARRANTIYF	TGTGCCAGCAGTACAGGGGCCTTAGCAAGGCGGGCAAACACCATATATTTT
-	-	TRBV7-2	TRBJ2-5	CASTLGGQETQYF	TGTGCCAGCACCCTGGGAGGCCAAGAGACCCAGTACTTC
once	TRBD1	TRBV6-1	TRBJ2-5	CASSLLDRGRYQETQYF	TGTGCCAGCAGTCTATTGGACAGGGGCCGATACCAAGAGACCCAGTACTTC
many	-	TRBV25-1	TRBJ1-1	CASSDLDTEAFF	TGTGCCAGCAGTGATTTGGACACTGAAGCTTTCTTT
-	-	TRBV7-9	TRBJ1-1	CASSHRTEAFF	TGTGCCAGCAGCCATAGGACGGAAGCTTTCTTT
many	TRBD2	TRBV4-3	TRBJ2-5	CASSPSPAGGGETQYF	TGCGCCAGCAGCCCATCGCCGGCGGGGGGTGGAGAGACCCAGTACTTC
many	TRBD2	TRBV29-1	TRBJ2-5	CSGRLAGVGETQYF	TGCAGCGGGAGACTAGCGGGAGTTGGGGAGACCCAGTACTTC
many	TRBD2	TRBV4-1	TRBJ2-7	CASSQVGGGLQYF	TGCGCCAGCAGCCAAGTTGGCGGGGGTCTTCAGTACTTC
many	TRBD1	TRBV4-1	TRBJ1-6	CASSQDYFGTGAAPLHF	TGCGCCAGCAGCCAAGATTATTTCGGGACAGGGGCCGCACCCCTCCACTTT
-	-	TRBV7-9	TRBJ1-2	CVSSPTGFGPSYGCTF	-
many	-	TRBV4-3	TRBJ2-7	CASSQAVGGPPYEQYF	TGCGCCAGCAGCCAAGCGGTTGGCGGCCCACCCTACGAGCAGTACTTC
many	-	TRBV19	TRBJ1-5	CASSIDRKMDSYSNQPQHF	TGTGCCAGTAGTATAGACCGAAAAATGGACAGTTATAGCAATCAGCCCCAGCATTTT
many	TRBD1	TRBV20-1	TRBJ1-2	CSAPTGTYSTPGTVFAGYTF	TGCAGTGCTCCCACCGGGACCTACTCTACCCCGGGGACAGTTTTTGCTGGCTACACCTTC
few	TRBD1	TRBV5-1	TRBJ1-5	CASSSGQGADQPQHF	TGCGCCAGCAGCTCGGGACAGGGGGCCGATCAGCCCCAGCATTTT